This TCR beta chain was observed in a study of cytomegalovirus exposure and HLA in healthy donors. CDR1 MNHEY and CDR2 SMNVEV come from the germline V gene (reference sequence). This CDR3 region has 18 residues. Trimming took 5 bases from V and 2 from J; bases not matched to a gene: 10. A multiplex PCR was run with 60 Vbeta primers and 13 Jbeta primers. The protocol was immunoSEQ multiplex PCR, while the TCRdb copy is restricted to in-frame clones and leaves out a portion. The sample lists 150,000 to 250,000 clones; around 74% were seen once. This TCR was recovered from a girl aged 5-17 years in good health and CMV-seropositive. The chain employs TRBV27 and TRBJ2-3; 13 bases are shared with TRBD2. Specimen: PBMCs. For the CDR3, the DNA is TGTGCCAGCAGTCCGGGACTAGCGGGGAACCTTCTCACAGATACGCAGTATTTT. Translated, it gives CASSPGLAGNLLTDTQYF.